This T cell receptor (beta chain) was recovered during a study of cytomegalovirus exposure and HLA in healthy donors. Per germline, CDR1 SGHNT and CDR2 YENEEA. The CDR3 is 16 amino acids. Trimming took off 6 bases at V and 3 bases at J, with 19 bases between the two ends. Worth noting for this clone: Its antigen remains unknown.

Findings and limits, study-wide: A later analysis reported that several of the most significant clusters appeared to be linked to common viral pathogens, among them Epstein-Barr virus. Many donors carried some public TCRs, although rarity characterized most TCR sequences. Productive status was seen about 87% or about 30% of the time for most TCR beta V segments in an earlier analysis. Trimming of TCR beta V- and J-genes showed a link, identified in a later analysis, to a missense DCLRE1C variant.

The PCR ran on 60 Vbeta and 13 Jbeta primers. The repertoire was sequenced with immunoSEQ multiplex PCR; TCRdb's copy has only in-frame clones and lacks some. Of 150,000 to 200,000 clones listed, 80% are singletons. The sequence was collected from a girl aged 10 to 17 in good health and CMV-seropositive. V and J are TRBV11-3 and TRBJ2-3, with a weak D call TRBD1 (6 bases). Sequencing was done on a sample of PBMCs. In nucleotides, the CDR3 is TGTGCCAGCAGTGACCCCTACGAAGGGGGAACAGATACGCAGTATTTT. Protein: CASSDPYEGGTDTQYF. The complete variable domain, with remaining parts taken from reference TRBV11-3 and TRBJ2-3, reads EAGVVQSPRYKIIEKKQPVAFWCNPISGHNTLYWYLQNLGQGPELLIRYENEEAVDDSQLPKDRFSAERLKGVDSTLKIQPAELGDSAVYLCASSDPYEGGTDTQYFGPGTRLTVL.